This T cell receptor beta chain is drawn from a study of shared clonotypes between healthy human individuals. General study findings and limits: As a rule, naive subsets had a larger estimated richness than memory subsets. Sequencing depth was a factor that was expected to affect clonotype sharing among donors.

Sequencing used immunoSEQ multiplex PCR; TCRdb keeps in-frame clones, though not all of them. This table holds 1 million to 1.2 million clones, 70% to 85% found once. For this clone: Its specificity is unknown.

Germline CDR1 ENHRY, CDR2 SYGVKD. This CDR3 comprises 14 residues. Trimming left V 3 bases short and J 7 bases short, with 13 bases between. The J gene is TRBJ1-5, the V gene TRBV10-3, with a weak D call TRBD1 (6 bases). The sequenced material came from memory CD4+ T cells from PBMCs. This sample's subset: CD45RA-negative fraction. The TCR was taken from a man aged 18-30 years in good health. Some clones in this sample may be carry-over from other donors' samples. CDR3 DNA sequence: TGTGCCATCAGTGATTCAAGGGGGAGGCAGCCCCAGCATTTT. Protein product: CAISDSRGRQPQHF.